The clone carrying this T cell receptor (beta chain) was picked up a small number of times. This record comes from a study of early T cells in non-severe SARS-CoV-2 infection. Individual cDNA molecules were tagged with unique molecular identifiers, the study reported. TCRdb re-called the 5' RACE reads with MiXCR, one entry per CDR3 protein. The table shows about 99,000 distinct CDR3 sequences, with approximately 15% occurring only once. V was cut by 4 bases and J by 0 bases, with 12 bases left in between. The CDR3 totals 14 residues. CDR1 and CDR2 from the germline V gene are DFQATT and SNEGSKA (reference sequence).

The sequencing input was whole blood. The clonotype comes from an adult who was a healthcare worker with PCR-confirmed SARS-CoV-2 infection or an uninfected control (not recorded which). V usage is TRBV20-1 and J usage is TRBJ1-1; D is unresolved. The DNA of the CDR3 is TGCAGTGCTAATAGGTTTCTCATGAACACTGAAGCTTTCTTT. Translating it yields CSANRFLMNTEAFF.